These 27 T cell receptor beta chains came from one sample sequenced in a study of blood T cells in healthy people across ages. Sample-barcoded 5' priming and a J-beta primer mix drove a second PCR of roughly 6 to 12 cycles. Each CDR3 protein gets one entry after TCRdb re-called the 5' RACE reads with MiXCR. The table lists around 500,000 distinct CDR3 sequences, 25% to 35% of them singletons. Another study also made use of these data, one on T cells of mothers and their children.

Material: blood. The receptor source for this set is a boy younger than 10 in good health.

This clonotype was detected a few times. V usage is TRBV6-6 and J usage is TRBJ2-5; no clear D gene. Deletions cut 8 bases from V and 5 bases from J, with 15 bases between. Germline V gene lookup returns CDR1 MNHNY and CDR2 SVGAGI (reference sequence). The CDR3 covers 13 residues. This CDR3 is CASDTPGRETQYF. The CDR3 region has the DNA TGTGCCAGCGACACCCCCGGTAGGGAGACCCAGTACTTC.

The V and J genes are TRBV29-1 and TRBJ1-2; D not resolved. The germline CDR1 and CDR2 sequences are SQVTM and ANQGSEA. The CDR3 contains 12 residues. V was shortened by 3 bases and J by 1 base, with 6 bases between the two germline ends. The CDR3 reads CSVEPVNYGYTF. The CDR3 DNA reads as TGCAGCGTTGAGCCTGTTAACTATGGCTACACCTTC.

The rearrangement links TRBV5-1 to TRBJ2-1; D is uncertain. Germline V gene lookup returns CDR1 SGHRS and CDR2 YFSETQ. Trimming took off 0 bases at V and 4 bases at J, with 8 bases between the two ends. The length of the CDR3 is 14 residues. CDR3 nucleotides: TGCGCCAGCAGCTTGGACCGCCCTTACAATGAGCAGTTCTTC. Its protein product is CASSLDRPYNEQFF. Together with reference TRBV5-1 and TRBJ2-1, the CDR3 gives the full variable domain: KAGVTQTPRYLIKTRGQQVTLSCSPISGHRSVSWYQQTPGQGLQFLFEYFSETQRNKGNFPGRFSGRQFSNSRSEMNVSTLELGDSALYLCASSLDRPYNEQFFGPGTRLTVL.

This clonotype was counted a single time. The genes are TRBV20-1 and TRBJ2-5, with D perhaps matching TRBD1 (5 bases). CDR3 size: 11 residues. Germline V gene data show CDR1 as DFQATT and CDR2 as SNEGSKA (reference sequence). CDR3 nucleotides: TGCGGTGGGGCGGACCAAGAGACCCAGTACTTC. Residues: CGGADQETQYF.

The gene calls are TRBV5-1 and TRBJ1-1; D call uncertain. CDR3 length: 14 amino acids. Germline CDR1 reads SGHRS; CDR2 reads YFSETQ. V lost 0 bases and J 5 bases, leaving 11 bases between the germline ends. The CDR3 DNA follows: TGCGCCAGCAGCTTGGGCGTTATGGGAACTGAAGCTTTCTTT. It yields the protein CASSLGVMGTEAFF.

The chain combines TRBV7-9 with TRBJ1-1; tentative D call: TRBD1 (5 bases). V shed 5 bases and J shed 5 bases, with 15 bases lying between them. Looked up from germline, CDR1 is SEHNR and CDR2 is FQNEAQ (reference sequence). The CDR3 consists of 14 residues. CDR3 sequence reads: CASSLPGRRTEAFF. DNA for the CDR3: TGTGCCAGCAGCCTCCCGGGGCGGAGGACTGAAGCTTTCTTT. The full variable domain, in which reference TRBV7-9 and TRBJ1-1 provide the parts outside the CDR3, is DTGVSQNPRHKITKRGQNVTFRCDPISEHNRLYWYRQTLGQGPEFLTYFQNEAQLEKSRLLSDRFSAERPKGSFSTLEIQRTEQGDSAMYLCASSLPGRRTEAFFGQGTRLTVV.

The V gene is TRBV6-5, the J gene TRBJ2-5; 10 bases are a match to TRBD2. Matching the DNA end better, TRBJ2-7 makes the J call doubtful. There are 14 residues in the CDR3. Per germline, CDR1 MNHEY and CDR2 SVGAGI. CDR3 residues: CASSYGLADYEQYF. The CDR3, as DNA: TGTGCCAGCAGTTACGGACTAGCGGACTACGAGCAGTACTTC.

This sequence joins TRBV11-2 and TRBJ2-1, with D possibly TRBD2 on 5 matching bases. The V gene's germline CDR1 is SGHAT and CDR2 FQNNGV. V was pared by 6 bases and J by 1 base, with 16 bases between. The CDR3 length is 16 residues. The CDR3 coding sequence is TGTGCCAGCAGATTGTTACGCGGAGGATCCTACAATGAGCAGTTCTTC. This codes for CASRLLRGGSYNEQFF.

The rearrangement uses TRBV20-1 and TRBJ2-5; TRBD1 matches at 7 bases. The J call may not be correct, given that the DNA end is closer to TRBJ2-1. CDR1 is DFQATT and CDR2 is SNEGSKA in the germline V gene (reference sequence). The CDR3 loop spans 14 amino acids. Here the CDR3 reads CSAQVGTVRNEQFF. In DNA form, the CDR3 reads TGCAGTGCTCAAGTCGGGACAGTTCGCAATGAGCAGTTCTTC.

The V gene is TRBV12-5, the J gene TRBJ2-1; 7 nucleotides align to TRBD2. From germline, CDR1 is LGHNT and CDR2 FRNRAP. Trimming took 6 bases from V and 4 from J; bases not matched to a gene: 6. This CDR3 contains 14 residues. As DNA, the CDR3 is TGTGCTAGTGGCCCCCTAGCGGAGTACAATGAGCAGTTCTTC. Protein sequence: CASGPLAEYNEQFF.

The V gene is TRBV4-3, the J gene TRBJ1-2; D uncertain. The CDR3 runs to 16 residues. Trimming took 1 base from V and 4 from J, leaving 16 bases between them. Germline assignment: CDR1 LGHNA and CDR2 YSLEER. Here the CDR3 DNA reads TGCGCCAGCAGCCAAGGTGTAGGCACCCCTAGCTATGGCTACACCTTC. It yields the protein CASSQGVGTPSYGYTF.

This clonotype was counted only a few times. V is TRBV12-3 or TRBV12-4 and J is TRBJ2-5, with 9 bases aligning to TRBD2. After removal of 5 bases from V and 1 base from J, the junction contained 14 bases not matched to a gene. The CDR3 contains 18 residues. The CDR3 region is CASSGLLAGLPSQETQYF. The CDR3 DNA reads as TGTGCCAGCAGTGGGCTACTAGCGGGCCTCCCGAGCCAAGAGACCCAGTACTTC.

For this clonotype: Mismatch with germline at one junction end may stem from a read error. This chain uses TRBV13 with TRBJ2-1; D may be TRBD2 (6 bases). The CDR3 length is 16 residues. Germline lookup yields CDR1 PRHDT and CDR2 FYEKMQ (reference sequence). Written as DNA, the CDR3 is TGTGCCAGCAGCTCCCTCTGGGACTGGTCCTACAATGGGCAGTTCTTC. Encoded protein: CASSSLWDWSYNGQFF.

This clonotype was detected a few times. This rearrangement joins TRBV6-6 to TRBJ2-7, with 8 bases lining up with TRBD2. The assigned J gene may be wrong: the sequence end matches TRBJ2-1 better. Germline CDR1 is MNHNY and CDR2 is SVGAGI (reference sequence). This CDR3 has 16 amino acids. The CDR3 is CASSINSGTPGNEQFF. Written as DNA, the CDR3 is TGTGCCAGCAGTATAAATAGCGGGACCCCCGGCAATGAGCAGTTCTTC.

In its sample, this clonotype was seen a few times. CDR3 sequence (DNA): TGTGCCAGCAGCGTAGCCCCTAGCCCCTACGAGCAGTACTTC. It specifies CASSVAPSPYEQYF. V is TRBV9 and J is TRBJ2-5; possible D gene TRBD2, 5 bases. The J call may be in error: the DNA end matches TRBJ2-7 better. CDR3 length: 14 residues. Germline CDR1 and CDR2: SGDLS and YYNGEE.

The chain couples TRBV7-2 to TRBJ2-7, with D perhaps TRBD2 (6 bases). This CDR3 is built from 13 residues. Germline values: CDR1 SGHTA, CDR2 FQGNSA. The V end lost 5 bases, the J end lost 5 bases, and 13 bases lay between the germline ends. The CDR3 reads CASSRDCKHEQYF. CDR3 DNA: TGTGCCAGCAGCCGGGACTGCAAGCACGAGCAGTACTTC.

The chain links TRBV29-1 to TRBJ2-5; 9 nucleotides line up with TRBD1. CDR3 length: 13 residues. J lost 2 bases, V lost 6 bases, and 4 bases had no gene match. Looked up from germline, CDR1 is SQVTM and CDR2 is ANQGSEA. CDR3 sequence reads: CSVGTGSQETQYF. The CDR3, as DNA: TGCAGCGTCGGGACAGGGAGTCAAGAGACCCAGTACTTC.

This clonotype was detected a few times. V usage is TRBV6-4 and J usage is TRBJ1-6; D possibly corresponds to TRBD1 (5 bases). V was pared by 8 bases and J by 0 bases, with 20 bases between. The CDR3 sequence is 18 residues long. Germline lookup yields CDR1 MRHNA and CDR2 SNTAGT. The CDR3 bases are TGTGCCAGCGGGGCTGGACGGCACCCCAGCTCCTATAATTCACCCCTCCACTTT. This gives the protein CASGAGRHPSSYNSPLHF.

CDR3 region: CASSILGQNYEQYF. The CDR3 coding sequence is TGTGCCAGCAGCATACTCGGACAGAACTACGAGCAGTACTTC. The genes are TRBV27 and TRBJ2-7, with a possible D match to TRBD1 (6 bases). The germline V gene has CDR1 MNHEY and CDR2 SMNVEV (reference sequence). The CDR3 has 14 residues. Trimming removed 6 bases at V and 3 bases at J, with 15 bases between.

This chain links TRBV5-1 with TRBJ2-7, with a tentative D call TRBD1 (6 bases). Germline V gives CDR1 SGHRS, CDR2 YFSETQ. The CDR3 contains 14 residues. Trimming cost V 7 bases and J 5 bases, with 19 bases left between them. This chain's CDR3 is CASGSLRDRNEQYF. CDR3 sequence (DNA): TGCGCCAGCGGCTCCCTCCGCGACAGGAACGAGCAGTACTTC.

V and J are TRBV9 and TRBJ2-5, with 10 bases matching TRBD2. The better agreement between TRBJ2-1 and the DNA end casts doubt on the J call. This CDR3 has 17 residues. Looked up from germline, CDR1 is SGDLS and CDR2 is YYNGEE. The CDR3 spells CASSVSVGLASNNEQFF. CDR3 sequence (DNA): TGTGCCAGCAGCGTATCCGTGGGACTAGCGTCCAACAATGAGCAGTTCTTC.

The chain uses TRBV2 and TRBJ2-2; D is perhaps TRBD1 (6 bases). The CDR3 is 15 amino acids. Germline lookup yields CDR1 SNHLY and CDR2 FYNNEI. V shed 4 bases and J shed 4 bases, with 13 bases lying between them. The DNA for the CDR3 is TGTGCCAGCAGTGGATTGGGGGCCCCCACCGGGGAGCTGTTTTTT. Residues: CASSGLGAPTGELFF.

The CDR3 loop reads CASSYWGSESYEQYF. CDR3 DNA sequence: TGTGCCAGCAGTTACTGGGGCAGCGAATCCTACGAGCAGTACTTC. The gene calls are TRBV6-2 or TRBV6-3 and TRBJ2-7; maybe TRBD1 (5 bases). V was pared by 1 base and J by 1 base, with 11 bases between. CDR3 length: 15 residues. The germline gives CDR1 MNHEY, CDR2 SVGEGT.

This sequence joins TRBV27 and TRBJ2-1; D is uncertain. This CDR3 region has 14 residues. The V gene's germline CDR1 is MNHEY and CDR2 SMNVEV (reference sequence). Trimming removed 5 bases from V and 7 bases from J, with 15 bases in between. CDR3 coding DNA: TGTGCCAGCAGTCCGTTATACATGGGGAATGAGCAGTTCTTC. Translating gives CASSPLYMGNEQFF.

This clonotype showed up just a few times. V usage is TRBV3-1 and J usage is TRBJ2-5; 10 positions agree with TRBD2. Germline CDR1 is LGHDT and CDR2 is YNNKEL (reference sequence). This CDR3 is built from 14 residues. J lost 5 bases, V lost 4 bases, and 4 bases had no gene match. The CDR3 protein is CASSPAGGLETQYF. CDR3 bases: TGTGCCAGCAGCCCAGCGGGAGGGCTTGAGACCCAGTACTTC.

The chain joins TRBV5-1 to TRBJ2-6; 8 bases line up with TRBD2. V lost 6 bases and J lost 1; bases outside the gene matches: 3. CDR1 and CDR2 (germline): SGHRS, YFSETQ. The CDR3 covers 15 residues. This chain's CDR3 is CASTSGSSGANVLTF. The CDR3 DNA sequence: TGCGCCAGCACGAGCGGGAGTTCTGGGGCCAACGTCCTGACTTTC.

V usage is TRBV15 and J usage is TRBJ1-5; D ambiguous. The V end was cut by 0 bases, the J end by 11 bases, with 11 bases between. This CDR3 spans 13 amino acids. Germline V CDR1 and CDR2: LNHNV, YYDKDF (reference sequence). Here the CDR3 DNA reads TGTGCCACCAGCAGAGACTCCTTATGGGCCCAGCATTTT. This encodes CATSRDSLWAQHF.